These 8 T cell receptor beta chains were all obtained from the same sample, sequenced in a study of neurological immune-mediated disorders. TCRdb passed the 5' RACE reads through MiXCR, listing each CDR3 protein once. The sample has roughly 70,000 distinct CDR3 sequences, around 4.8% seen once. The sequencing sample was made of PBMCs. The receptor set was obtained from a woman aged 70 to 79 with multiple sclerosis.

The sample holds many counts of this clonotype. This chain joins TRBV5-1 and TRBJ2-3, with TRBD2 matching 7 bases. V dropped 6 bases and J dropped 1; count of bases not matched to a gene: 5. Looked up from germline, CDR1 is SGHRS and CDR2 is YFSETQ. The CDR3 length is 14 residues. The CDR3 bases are TGCGCCAGCATGGGCGGGAGTGGCACAGATACGCAGTATTTT. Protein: CASMGGSGTDTQYF.

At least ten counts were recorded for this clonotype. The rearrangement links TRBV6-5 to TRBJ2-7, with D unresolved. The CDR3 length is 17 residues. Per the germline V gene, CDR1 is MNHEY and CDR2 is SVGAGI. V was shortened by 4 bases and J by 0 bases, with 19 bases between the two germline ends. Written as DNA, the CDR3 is TGTGCCAGCAGTTCCCCGGCCTCGGCAACGCGCTCCTACGAGCAGTACTTC. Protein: CASSSPASATRSYEQYF.

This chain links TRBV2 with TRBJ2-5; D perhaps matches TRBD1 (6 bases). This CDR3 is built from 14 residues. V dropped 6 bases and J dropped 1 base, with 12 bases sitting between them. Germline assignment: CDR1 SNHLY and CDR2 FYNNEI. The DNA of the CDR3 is TGTGCCAGCAGCTCACAGGGCTCCCAAGAGACCCAGTACTTC. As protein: CASSSQGSQETQYF.

CDR3 loop: CASSDGTGGLDYEKLFF. Here the CDR3 DNA reads TGTGCCAGCAGCGACGGGACAGGGGGCTTAGATTATGAAAAACTGTTTTTT. The rearrangement links TRBV9 to TRBJ1-4; 12 positions agree with TRBD1. This CDR3 has 17 residues. Germline assignment: CDR1 SGDLS and CDR2 YYNGEE. The V segment lost 3 bases and the J segment 6 bases; nucleotides outside the gene matches: 9.

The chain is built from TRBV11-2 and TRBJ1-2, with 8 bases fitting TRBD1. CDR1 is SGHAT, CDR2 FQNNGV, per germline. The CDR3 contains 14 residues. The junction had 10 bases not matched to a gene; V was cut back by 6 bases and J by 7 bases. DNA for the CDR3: TGTGCCAGCAGATCGACTCAGGGGGCTGGTGGCTACACCTTC. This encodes CASRSTQGAGGYTF.

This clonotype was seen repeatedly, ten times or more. CDR3 in amino acids: CASSLSSGQETQYF. The CDR3 DNA reads TGTGCCAGCAGCCTTAGCAGTGGGCAAGAGACCCAGTACTTC. The chain recombines TRBV7-9 with TRBJ2-5; D remains ambiguous. Trimming removed 5 bases from V and 2 bases from J, with 12 bases in between. This CDR3 has 14 amino acids. Looked up from germline, CDR1 is SEHNR and CDR2 is FQNEAQ (reference sequence).

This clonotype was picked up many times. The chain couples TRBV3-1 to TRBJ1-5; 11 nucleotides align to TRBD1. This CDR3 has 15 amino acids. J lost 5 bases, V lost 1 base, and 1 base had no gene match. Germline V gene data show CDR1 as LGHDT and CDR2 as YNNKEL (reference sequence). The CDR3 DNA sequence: TGTGCCAGCAGCCAAGGGACAGGGGGCTATCAGCCCCAGCATTTT. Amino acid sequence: CASSQGTGGYQPQHF. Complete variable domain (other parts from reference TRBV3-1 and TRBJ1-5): DTAVSQTPKYLVTQMGNDKSIKCEQNLGHDTMYWYKQDSKKFLKIMFSYNNKELIINETVPNRFSPKSPDKAHLNLHINSLELGDSAVYFCASSQGTGGYQPQHFGDGTRLSIL.

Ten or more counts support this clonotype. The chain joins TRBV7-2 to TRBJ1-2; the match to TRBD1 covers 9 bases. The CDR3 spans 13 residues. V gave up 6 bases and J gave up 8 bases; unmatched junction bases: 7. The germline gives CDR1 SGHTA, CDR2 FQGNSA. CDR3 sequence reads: CASRQQGARGYTF. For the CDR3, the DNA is TGTGCCAGCAGGCAACAGGGGGCGCGAGGCTACACCTTC. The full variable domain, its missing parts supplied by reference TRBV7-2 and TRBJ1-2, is GAGVSQSPSNKVTEKGKDVELRCDPISGHTALYWYRQSLGQGLEFLIYFQGNSAPDKSGLPSDRFSAERTGGSVSTLTIQRTQQEDSAVYLCASRQQGARGYTFGSGTRLTVV.